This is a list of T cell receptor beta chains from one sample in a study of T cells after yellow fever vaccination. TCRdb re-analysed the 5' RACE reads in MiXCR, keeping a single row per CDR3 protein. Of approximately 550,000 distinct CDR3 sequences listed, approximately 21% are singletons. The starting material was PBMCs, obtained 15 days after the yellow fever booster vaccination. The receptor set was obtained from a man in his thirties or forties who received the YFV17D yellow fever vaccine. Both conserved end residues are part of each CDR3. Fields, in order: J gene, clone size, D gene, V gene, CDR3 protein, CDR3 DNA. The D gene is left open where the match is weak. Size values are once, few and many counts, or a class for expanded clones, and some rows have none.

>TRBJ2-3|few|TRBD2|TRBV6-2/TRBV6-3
CASSSTWAGGGTDTQYF
TGTGCCAGCAGTTCGACGTGGGCGGGGGGGGGCACAGATACGCAGTATTTT
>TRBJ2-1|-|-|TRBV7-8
CASKRRRVAQPYNEQFF
TGTGCCAGCAAGAGACGTAGGGTAGCCCAACCCTACAATGAGCAGTTCTTC
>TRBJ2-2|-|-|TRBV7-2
CASSLQRNTGELFF
TGTGCCAGCAGCTTACAACGGAACACCGGGGAGCTGTTTTTT
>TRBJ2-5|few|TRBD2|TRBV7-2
CASSLGFPGGETQYF
TGTGCCAGCAGCTTAGGATTCCCGGGAGGAGAGACCCAGTACTTC
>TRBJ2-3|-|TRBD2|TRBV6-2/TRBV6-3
CASSFSPPTWTSGRGAGTDTQYF
TGTGCCAGCAGTTTCTCCCCCCCTACCTGGACTAGCGGGAGGGGAGCTGGCACCGATACGCAGTATTTT
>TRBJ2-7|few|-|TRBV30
CACPGDLTYEQYF
TGTGCCTGCCCCGGGGACCTGACCTACGAGCAGTACTTC
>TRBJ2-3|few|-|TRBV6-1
CASSEGWGPDTQYF
TGTGCCAGCAGTGAGGGCTGGGGGCCAGATACGCAGTATTTT
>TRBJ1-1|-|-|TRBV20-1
CSARVQNTEAFF
TGCAGTGCTAGGGTCCAGAACACTGAAGCTTTCTTT
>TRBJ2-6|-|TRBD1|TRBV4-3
CASSQDRVGRGRLGANVLTF
TGCGCCAGCAGCCAAGATAGGGTCGGCAGGGGGCGGTTAGGGGCCAACGTCCTGACTTTC
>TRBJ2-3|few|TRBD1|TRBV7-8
CAGGRPGGLNTQYF
TGTGCCGGCGGAAGGCCAGGGGGTCTAAATACGCAGTATTTT
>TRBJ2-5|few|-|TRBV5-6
CASTLWWVRPVGTQYF
TGTGCCAGCACCCTTTGGTGGGTCCGGCCGGTAGGGACCCAGTACTTC
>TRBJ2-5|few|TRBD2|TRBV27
CASSYIAGGPETQYF
TGTGCCAGCAGTTACATAGCGGGAGGGCCAGAGACCCAGTACTTC
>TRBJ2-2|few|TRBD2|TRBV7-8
CASSKSEGRAGNTGELFF
TGTGCCAGCAGCAAGAGCGAGGGGAGGGCCGGGAACACCGGGGAGCTGTTTTTT
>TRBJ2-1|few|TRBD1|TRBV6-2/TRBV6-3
CASSLGQGRCFF
TGTGCCAGCAGTTTGGGACAGGGCCGATGTTTCTTC
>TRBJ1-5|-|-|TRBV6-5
CASSSIEGASNQPQHF
TGTGCCAGCAGTTCGATCGAGGGTGCCAGCAATCAGCCCCAGCATTTT
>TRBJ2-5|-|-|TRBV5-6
CASSYSLLEGETQYF
TGTGCCAGCAGCTACTCTCTCCTAGAGGGGGAGACCCAGTACTTC
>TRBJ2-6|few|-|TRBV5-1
CASSLGRSSGANVLTF
TGCGCCAGCAGCTTGGGCAGATCCTCTGGGGCCAACGTCCTGACTTTC
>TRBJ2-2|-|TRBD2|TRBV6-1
CATRPETSGRPGELFF
TGTGCCACCAGGCCTGAGACTAGCGGGAGGCCCGGGGAGCTGTTTTTT